This passage covers 2 T cell receptor beta chains from one sample sequenced in a study of shared clonotypes between healthy human individuals. TCRdb's copy holds only in-frame clones and misses some; the assay was immunoSEQ multiplex PCR. The table has millions of clones, around nine tenths seen once. Specimen: naive CD4+ T cells sorted from blood. Noted subset: CD45RA+ positively selected. These receptors were obtained from a man between 18 and 35 years old in good health.

The chain links TRBV6-1 to TRBJ1-5; D might be TRBD1 (5 bases). The germline CDR1 and CDR2 sequences are MNHNS and SASEGT. The V and J ends lost 5 bases and 0 bases respectively, with 11 bases between them. There are 15 residues in the CDR3. As DNA, the CDR3 is TGTGCCAGCAGTCCCTCAGGGCGTAGCAATCAGCCCCAGCATTTT. This codes for CASSPSGRSNQPQHF.

This chain connects TRBV5-1 to TRBJ1-2; D might be TRBD1 (5 bases). The CDR3 runs 13 residues. V lost 3 bases and J 4 bases, leaving 10 bases between the germline ends. CDR1 and CDR2 from the germline V gene are SGHRS and YFSETQ. The CDR3 region is CASSSRVTYGYTF. CDR3 bases: TGCGCCAGCAGCTCCAGGGTGACCTATGGCTACACCTTC.